This T cell receptor (beta chain) was found in a study of T-cell reconstitution after alpha-beta-depleted transplantation in children. The CDR3 has 15 residues. V gave up 6 bases and J gave up 5 bases; unmatched junction bases: 9. Preparation of the TCRbeta library was carried out with unique molecular identifiers. In TCRdb, the PCR reads were re-called with MiXCR into one record per CDR3 protein. Here the sample spans roughly 500,000 distinct CDR3 sequences, 12% being singletons. The TCR sequence derives from a human donor who donated a stem cell graft to a child with combined immunodeficiency. The V gene is TRBV12-3 or TRBV12-4, the J gene TRBJ2-1; 8 bases agree with TRBD2. This specimen consisted of PBMCs from the stem cell graft donor, obtained from the stem cell graft. CDR3 sequence (DNA): TGTGCCAGCAGAGACAGCGGGAGAGGAAACAATGAGCAGTTCTTC. Its translation is CASRDSGRGNNEQFF.